This TCR beta chain was identified in a study of cytomegalovirus exposure and HLA in healthy donors. The CDR3 contains 13 residues. V dropped 6 bases and J dropped 5 bases, with 13 bases sitting between them. CDR1 is SEHNR, CDR2 FQNEAQ, per germline (reference sequence). Everyone who donated was a healthy bone marrow donor. The study, taken as a whole, reports: In a later analysis, HLA-C alleles had the fewest associated TCRs, DRB1 alleles the most. The investigators catalogued 164 TCR beta chains as cytomegalovirus-associated. Reportedly, a later analysis found an Asian-associated ancestry cluster had fewer N-insertions than the approximately 670-donor mean.

PCR primers comprised 60 Vbeta and 13 Jbeta primers. Profiled with immunoSEQ multiplex PCR; TCRdb holds only in-frame clones, not every one. This table has about 160,000 clones, under 90% appearing once. A remark on this clone: Its antigen is unidentified.

Sequenced input: PBMCs. The chain links TRBV7-9 to TRBJ2-5; possible D gene TRBD1, 5 bases. This sequence was found in a man aged 25 to 40 in good health and CMV-seronegative. The DNA for the CDR3 is TGTGCCAGCAGGAGTAAGGGGTACGAGACCCAGTACTTC. This encodes CASRSKGYETQYF.